The 15 T cell receptor beta chains listed next were all sequenced from one sample in a study of tumor-infiltrating lymphocytes in primary liver carcinoma. From about 0.45 ug total RNA, TCR beta cDNA was generated with a primer in the constant region. Each TCR beta library was derived from three nested multiplex PCR rounds that employed slightly modified ARM-PCR. Amplification in the first two PCR rounds was performed using TRBV1-TRBV30 forward primers and a C-beta reverse primer for 10 cycles each. MiXCR was run by TCRdb on the multiplex PCR reads, yielding one entry per CDR3 protein. The table shows roughly 45,000 distinct CDR3 sequences, with 55% to 75% occurring only once. For each extraction, RNA and DNA were obtained together from around 20-30 mg of unsorted bulk tissue. The sample was liver tumor tissue from sampling region 5. Subset indicated: tumor region T5, tumor centre. These receptors were taken from a man aged 35 to 55 with primary liver carcinoma and hepatitis B virus infection.

Note on this clonotype: Sequence at one end of the junction differs from germline and may be a read error. V usage is TRBV10-1 and J usage is TRBJ2-1; either TRBD1 or TRBD2 may supply D (5 bases each). Germline-derived CDR1 and CDR2 are WNHNN and SYGVQD (reference sequence). The CDR3 length is 14 residues. The CDR3 bases are TGCGCCAGCAGCGACAGAAGCACCTGCAATGAGCGGTTCTTT. It encodes CASSDRSTCNERFF.

The sample holds one count of this clonotype. The V gene is TRBV12-3 or TRBV12-4, the J gene TRBJ1-1; D remains ambiguous. This CDR3 has 13 residues. V dropped 1 base and J dropped 4 bases, with 7 bases sitting between them. The CDR3 is CASSLDSFTEAFF. CDR3 bases: TGTGCCAGCAGTTTAGATTCTTTCACTGAAGCTTTCTTT.

In the case of this clonotype: The conserved closing phenylalanine or tryptophan is absent in this CDR3, likely reflecting a read error. The chain links TRBV11-2 to TRBJ2-7; maybe TRBD2 (6 bases). Trimming removed 6 bases from V and 4 bases from J, with 19 bases in between. Germline values: CDR1 SGHAT, CDR2 FQNNGV. The CDR3 spans 15 residues. The CDR3 loop reads CASSSARGRRYEQYS. CDR3 nucleotides: TGTGCCAGCAGTTCAGCCCGGGGGAGGAGATACGAGCAGTACTCC.

This clonotype was recorded at least ten times. The genes are TRBV28 and TRBJ2-3; D uncertain. The CDR3 runs 16 residues. CDR1 and CDR2 from the germline V gene are MDHEN and SYDVKM. The germline V and J ends were trimmed by 2 bases and 5 bases, with 17 bases remaining between them. CDR3 protein: CASSLAPFSQRDTQYF. CDR3 coding DNA: TGTGCCAGCAGTTTAGCCCCGTTTTCTCAGCGAGATACGCAGTATTTT.

Remarks on this clonotype: Since the CDR3 does not end with the conserved phenylalanine or tryptophan, this likely comes from a read error. V is TRBV12-3 or TRBV12-4 and J is TRBJ2-5; 11 bases map to TRBD2. The CDR3 runs 16 residues. DNA of the CDR3: TGTGCCGGCAGTTTTCGACTAGCGGGATACCAAGAGACCCAGTACTCC. Residues: CAGSFRLAGYQETQYS.

As to this clonotype: A read error may produce the germline difference seen at one junction end. J is TRBJ2-7 and V is TRBV12-3 or TRBV12-4; D possibly uses TRBD1 or TRBD2 (5 bases each). The CDR3 extends over 12 amino acids. The chain's CDR3 is CASSTGAYEHYF. CDR3 coding DNA: TGTGCCAGTAGTACCGGGGCCTACGAGCATTACTTC.

The chain carries TRBV14 and TRBJ2-1, with D unresolved. V lost 2 bases and J 8 bases, leaving 10 bases between the germline ends. Germline lookup yields CDR1 SGHDN and CDR2 FVKESK. The CDR3 extends over 13 amino acids. The CDR3 loop is CASSQLTVHEQFF. The CDR3 DNA reads as TGTGCCAGCAGCCAATTGACGGTGCATGAGCAGTTCTTC.

This clonotype has ten or more counts. V usage is TRBV24-1 and J usage is TRBJ2-1; 12 bases are a match to TRBD2. V trimming: 4 bases; J trimming: 3 bases; junction bases outside the gene matches: 9. The germline CDR1 and CDR2 sequences are KGHDR and SFDVKD. CDR3 size: 18 residues. CDR3 bases: TGTGCCACCAGTGACCTAGTGACTAGCGGGGGATACTACAATGAGCAGTTCTTC. This sequence encodes CATSDLVTSGGYYNEQFF.

Details on this clonotype: Germline and junction disagree at one end, which may indicate a read error. J is TRBJ2-1 and V is TRBV6-5; a weak D match, TRBD2 (6 bases). The V gene's germline CDR1 is MNHEY and CDR2 SVGAGI. CDR3 length: 16 amino acids. This CDR3 is CANSRARLTGANEQFF. The DNA for the CDR3 is TGTGCCAACAGTAGGGCTCGACTAACGGGAGCCAATGAGCAGTTCTTC.

V usage is TRBV29-1 and J usage is TRBJ2-7, with 7 bases fitting TRBD1. Trimming cost V 5 bases and J 0 bases; bases outside gene matches: 7. Germline V lookup: CDR1 SQVTM, CDR2 ANQGSEA. This CDR3 has 14 amino acids. The CDR3 sequence: CSVISGGSSYEQYF. The DNA for the CDR3 is TGCAGCGTTATATCAGGGGGTAGCTCCTACGAGCAGTACTTC.

Of note for this clonotype: A much larger clone is a single base away; this may be a read error. This sequence joins TRBV28 and TRBJ2-7; D gene ambiguous. The V gene lost 7 bases and the J gene lost 3 bases, with 10 bases spanning the gap. The CDR3 runs 12 residues. Germline V gives CDR1 MDHEN, CDR2 SYDVKM. The CDR3 region is CASNKNFYEQYF. The CDR3 coding sequence is TGTGCCAGCAACAAAAATTTCTACGAGCAGTACTTC.

In regard to this clonotype: A much more abundant neighbour one base away suggests this may be a read error. The chain is built from TRBV28 and TRBJ1-2; 9 positions agree with TRBD1. The CDR3 consists of 14 residues. CDR1 is MDHEN and CDR2 is SYDVKM in the germline V gene. V shed 5 bases and J 8 bases; nucleotides not matched to a gene: 9. CDR3 amino acids: CASSPPGQGHGYTF. As DNA, the CDR3 is TGTGCCAGCAGTCCGCCGGGACAGGGTCACGGCTACACCTTC.

In this sample, this clonotype turned up a few times. The CDR3 DNA follows: TGTGCCAGCAGTGCCGGAGGGGAACGGCTAGCCAAAAACATTCAGTACTTC. This translates into CASSAGGERLAKNIQYF. This rearrangement joins TRBV2 to TRBJ2-4; maybe TRBD2 (6 bases). The germline V gene has CDR1 SNHLY and CDR2 FYNNEI. Trimming cost V 4 bases and J 0 bases, with 16 bases left between them. The CDR3 has 17 residues.

This clonotype was observed a handful of times. Germline is not matched at one junction end, which may reflect a read error. This chain uses TRBV10-3 with TRBJ2-1, with TRBD2 identical over 8 bases. Germline CDR1 reads ENHRY; CDR2 reads SYGVKD. The CDR3 is made up of 13 amino acids. This CDR3 reads CAISAGTSGEHFF. The DNA for the CDR3 is TGTGCCATCAGTGCCGGGACTAGTGGGGAGCACTTCTTC.

A word on this clonotype: The junction departs from the called germline gene at one end, perhaps through a read error. The J gene is TRBJ2-7, the V gene TRBV12-3 or TRBV12-4, with a weak D call TRBD2 (7 bases). The CDR3 consists of 16 residues. The CDR3 coding sequence is TGTGCGAGCAGTCGGGCGGGGGCCCTACCCTCCTACGAGCAGAACTTC. Protein sequence: CASSRAGALPSYEQNF.